In this sample, the clone carrying this T cell receptor beta chain turned up a few times. Library construction involved attaching unique molecular identifiers to individual cDNA molecules, which allowed quantitative, reproducible TCR counting. In the authors' workflow: A per-sample median of about 94,000 TCRs was observed, with counts ranging from about 23,224 to 690,600. TCRdb called the 5' RACE reads again in MiXCR, with one record for every CDR3 protein. The V and J calls follow TCRdb's processing rather than the paper's. The data hold 70,000 to 85,000 distinct CDR3 sequences, with approximately 15% observed a single time. The sample originates from a study of human T cells and chemical hapten exposure. The V segment lost 2 bases and the J segment 6 bases; nucleotides outside the gene matches: 8. The length of the CDR3 is 15 residues. Whole blood that had not been fractionated was the source of extracted total RNA.

The receptor was derived from a female donor in good health. This chain joins TRBV12-3 or TRBV12-4 and TRBJ2-3, with 7 nucleotides matching TRBD2. CDR3 coding DNA: TGTGCCAGCAGTTTATACGGGAGAGCGGGGGATACGCAGTATTTT. Amino acids: CASSLYGRAGDTQYF.